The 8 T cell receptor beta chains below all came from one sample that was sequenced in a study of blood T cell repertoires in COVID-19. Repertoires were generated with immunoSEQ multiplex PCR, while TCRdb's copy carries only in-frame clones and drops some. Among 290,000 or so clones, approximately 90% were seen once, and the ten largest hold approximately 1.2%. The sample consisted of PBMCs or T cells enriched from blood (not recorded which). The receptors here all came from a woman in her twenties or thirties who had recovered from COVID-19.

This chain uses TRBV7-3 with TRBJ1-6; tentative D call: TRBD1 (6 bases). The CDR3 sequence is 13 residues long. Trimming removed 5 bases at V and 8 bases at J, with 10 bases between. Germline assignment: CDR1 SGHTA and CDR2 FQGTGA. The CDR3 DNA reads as TGTGCCAGCAGCCCCAACAGGGATTCACCCCTCCACTTT. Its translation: CASSPNRDSPLHF.

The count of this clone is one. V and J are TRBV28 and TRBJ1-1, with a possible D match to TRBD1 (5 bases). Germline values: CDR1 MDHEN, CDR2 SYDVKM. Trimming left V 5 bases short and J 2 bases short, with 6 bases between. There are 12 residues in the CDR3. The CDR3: CASSDSNTEAFF. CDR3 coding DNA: TGTGCCAGCAGTGACAGCAACACTGAAGCTTTCTTT.

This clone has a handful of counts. CDR3 residues: CASSLYGSGRAPEQYF. The CDR3 bases are TGTGCCAGCAGCTTATATGGAAGCGGGAGGGCCCCCGAGCAGTACTTC. The chain links TRBV7-2 to TRBJ2-7; 10 bases map to TRBD2. This CDR3 is built from 16 residues. V lost 2 bases, J lost 6 bases, and 10 bases stayed unmatched. The V gene's germline CDR1 is SGHTA and CDR2 FQGNSA.

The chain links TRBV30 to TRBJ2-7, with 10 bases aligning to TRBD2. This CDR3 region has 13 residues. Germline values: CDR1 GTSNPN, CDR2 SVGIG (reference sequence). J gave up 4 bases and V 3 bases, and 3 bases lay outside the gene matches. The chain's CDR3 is CAWRLAGLYEQYF. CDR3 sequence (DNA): TGTGCCTGGAGACTAGCGGGACTGTACGAGCAGTACTTC.

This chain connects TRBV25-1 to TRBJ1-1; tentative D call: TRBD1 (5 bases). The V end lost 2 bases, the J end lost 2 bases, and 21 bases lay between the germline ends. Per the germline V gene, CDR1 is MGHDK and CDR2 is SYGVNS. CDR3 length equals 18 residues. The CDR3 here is CASSELRGNAGQNTEAFF. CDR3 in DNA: TGTGCCAGCAGTGAACTAAGAGGCAACGCGGGGCAAAACACTGAAGCTTTCTTT.

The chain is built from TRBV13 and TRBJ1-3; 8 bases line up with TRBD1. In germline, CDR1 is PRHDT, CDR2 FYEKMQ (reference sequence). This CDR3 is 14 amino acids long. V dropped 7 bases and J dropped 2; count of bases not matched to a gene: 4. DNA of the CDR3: TGTGCCAGCACGACAGGGGAGACTGGAAACACCATATATTTT. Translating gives CASTTGETGNTIYF.

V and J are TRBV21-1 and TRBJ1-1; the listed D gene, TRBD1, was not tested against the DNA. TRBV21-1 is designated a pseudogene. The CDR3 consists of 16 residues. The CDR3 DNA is TGTGCCAGCAGCAAAGCGAACAGGGTTGGCAACACTGAAGCTTTCTTT. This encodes CASSKANRVGNTEAFF.

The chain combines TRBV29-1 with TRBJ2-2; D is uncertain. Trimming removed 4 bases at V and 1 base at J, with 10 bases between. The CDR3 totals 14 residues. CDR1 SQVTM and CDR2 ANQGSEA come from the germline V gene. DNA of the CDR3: TGCAGCGTTGGGCTGACAATGAACACCGGGGAGCTGTTTTTT. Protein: CSVGLTMNTGELFF.